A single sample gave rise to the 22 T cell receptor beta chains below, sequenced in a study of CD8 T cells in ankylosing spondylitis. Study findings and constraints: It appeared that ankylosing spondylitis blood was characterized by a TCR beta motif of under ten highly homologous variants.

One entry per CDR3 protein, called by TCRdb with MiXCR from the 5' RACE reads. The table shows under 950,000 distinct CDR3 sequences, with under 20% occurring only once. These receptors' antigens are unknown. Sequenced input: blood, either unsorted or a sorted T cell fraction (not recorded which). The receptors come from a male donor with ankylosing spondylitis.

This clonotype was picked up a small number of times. The CDR3 DNA is TGTGCCAGCAGCCAGGCAGTGGGGGTTCGTGGCTACACCTTC. Protein product: CASSQAVGVRGYTF. The chain has TRBV14 and TRBJ1-2; TRBD1 is a possible D gene (5 bases). Looked up from germline, CDR1 is SGHDN and CDR2 is FVKESK. The V gene lost 3 bases and the J gene lost 7 bases, with 15 bases spanning the gap. The CDR3 sequence is 14 residues long.

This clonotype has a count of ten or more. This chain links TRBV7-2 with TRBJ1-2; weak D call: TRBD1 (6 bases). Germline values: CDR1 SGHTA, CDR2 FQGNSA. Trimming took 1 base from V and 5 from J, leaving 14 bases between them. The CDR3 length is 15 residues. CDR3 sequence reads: CASSLEAGAPYGYTF. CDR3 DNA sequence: TGTGCCAGCAGCTTAGAAGCAGGGGCGCCTTATGGCTACACCTTC.

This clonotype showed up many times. CDR3 nucleotides: TGTGCCAGCAGTCGGACACGCCAAGAGACCCAGTACTTC. This sequence encodes CASSRTRQETQYF. The chain has TRBV12-3 or TRBV12-4 and TRBJ2-5, with a possible D match to TRBD1 (5 bases). The CDR3 runs to 13 residues. V lost 5 bases, J lost 1 base, and 8 bases lay in between.

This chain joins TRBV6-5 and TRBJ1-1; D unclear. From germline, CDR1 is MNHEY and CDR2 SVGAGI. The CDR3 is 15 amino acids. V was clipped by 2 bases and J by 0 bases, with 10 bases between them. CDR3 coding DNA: TGTGCCAGCAGTTACCCACCCGGCATGAACACTGAAGCTTTCTTT. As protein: CASSYPPGMNTEAFF.

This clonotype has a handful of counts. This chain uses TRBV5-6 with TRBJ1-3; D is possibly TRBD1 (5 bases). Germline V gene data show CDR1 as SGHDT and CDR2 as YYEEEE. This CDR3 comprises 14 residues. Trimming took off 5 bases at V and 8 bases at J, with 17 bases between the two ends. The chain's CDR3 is CASRRRGTGDTIYF. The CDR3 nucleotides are TGTGCCAGCAGGCGTAGGGGAACCGGAGACACCATATATTTT. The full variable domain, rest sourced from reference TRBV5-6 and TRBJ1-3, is DAGVTQSPTHLIKTRGQQVTLRCSPKSGHDTVSWYQQALGQGPQFIFQYYEEEERQRGNFPDRFSGHQFPNYSSELNVNALLLGDSALYLCASRRRGTGDTIYFGEGSWLTVV.

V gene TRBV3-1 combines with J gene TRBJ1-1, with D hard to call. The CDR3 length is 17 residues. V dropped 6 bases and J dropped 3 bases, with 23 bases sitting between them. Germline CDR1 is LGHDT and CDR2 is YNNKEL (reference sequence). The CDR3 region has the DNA TGTGCCAGCAGTCAACGACCTAGCAACCTTTTTGACACTGAAGCTTTCTTT. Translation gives CASSQRPSNLFDTEAFF.

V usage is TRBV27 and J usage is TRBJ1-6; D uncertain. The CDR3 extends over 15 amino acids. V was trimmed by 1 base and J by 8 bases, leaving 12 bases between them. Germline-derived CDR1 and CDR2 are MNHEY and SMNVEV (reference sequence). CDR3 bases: TGTGCCAGCAGTTTATTGGCAGCCTTTGATTCACCCCTCCACTTT. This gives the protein CASSLLAAFDSPLHF.

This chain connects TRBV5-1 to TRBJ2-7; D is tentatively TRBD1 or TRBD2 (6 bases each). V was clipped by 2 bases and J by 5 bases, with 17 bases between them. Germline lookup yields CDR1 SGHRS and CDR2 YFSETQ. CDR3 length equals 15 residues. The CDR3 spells CASSFRGELVNEQYF. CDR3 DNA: TGCGCCAGCAGCTTTAGGGGGGAGTTGGTGAACGAGCAGTACTTC.

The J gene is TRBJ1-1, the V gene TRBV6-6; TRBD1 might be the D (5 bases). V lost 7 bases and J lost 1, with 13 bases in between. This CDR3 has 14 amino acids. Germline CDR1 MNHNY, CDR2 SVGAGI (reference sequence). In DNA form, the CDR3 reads TGTGCCAGCATATCCATTGGGACGAACACTGAAGCTTTCTTT. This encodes CASISIGTNTEAFF.

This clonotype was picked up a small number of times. CDR3: CASITDRGAHEQFF. Written as DNA, the CDR3 is TGTGCCAGCATCACGGACAGGGGGGCCCATGAGCAGTTCTTC. J is TRBJ2-1 and V is TRBV7-2; 10 bases are shared with TRBD1. There are 14 residues in the CDR3. CDR1 and CDR2 (germline): SGHTA, FQGNSA. V shed 7 bases, J shed 8 bases, and the junction held 8 bases outside the gene matches.

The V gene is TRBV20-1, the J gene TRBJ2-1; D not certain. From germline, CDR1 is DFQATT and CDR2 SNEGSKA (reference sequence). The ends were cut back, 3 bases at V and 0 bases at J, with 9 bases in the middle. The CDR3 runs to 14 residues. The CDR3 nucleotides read TGCAGTGCTAGCTTGCCTAGCTCCTACAATGAGCAGTTCTTC. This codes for CSASLPSSYNEQFF.

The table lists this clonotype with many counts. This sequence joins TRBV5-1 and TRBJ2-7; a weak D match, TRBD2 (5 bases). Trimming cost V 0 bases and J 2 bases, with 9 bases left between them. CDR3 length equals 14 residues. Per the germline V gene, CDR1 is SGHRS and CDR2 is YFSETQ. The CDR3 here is CASSLVGGTYEQYF. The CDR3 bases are TGCGCCAGCAGCTTGGTAGGAGGAACCTACGAGCAGTACTTC.

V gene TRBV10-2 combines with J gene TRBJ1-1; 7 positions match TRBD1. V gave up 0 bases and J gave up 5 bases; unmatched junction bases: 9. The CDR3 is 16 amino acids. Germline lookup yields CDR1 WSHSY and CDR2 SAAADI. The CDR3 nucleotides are TGCGCCAGCAGTGAGTCGGGGGCAGGGGGTTGGACTGAAGCTTTCTTT. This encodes CASSESGAGGWTEAFF.

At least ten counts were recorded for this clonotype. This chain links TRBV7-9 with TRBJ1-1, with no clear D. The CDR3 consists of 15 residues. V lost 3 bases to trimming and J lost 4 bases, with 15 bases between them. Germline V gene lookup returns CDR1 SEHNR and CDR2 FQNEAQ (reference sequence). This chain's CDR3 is CASSLPGGLGTEAFF. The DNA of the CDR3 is TGTGCCAGCAGCTTGCCAGGAGGATTGGGCACTGAAGCTTTCTTT.

CDR3: CASSTKQGPGELFF. The CDR3 DNA sequence: TGTGCCAGCAGTACTAAACAGGGCCCCGGGGAGCTGTTTTTT. The chain links TRBV12-3 or TRBV12-4 to TRBJ2-2; D is perhaps TRBD1 (6 bases). V gave up 5 bases and J gave up 6 bases, with 13 bases separating them. This CDR3 is 14 amino acids long.

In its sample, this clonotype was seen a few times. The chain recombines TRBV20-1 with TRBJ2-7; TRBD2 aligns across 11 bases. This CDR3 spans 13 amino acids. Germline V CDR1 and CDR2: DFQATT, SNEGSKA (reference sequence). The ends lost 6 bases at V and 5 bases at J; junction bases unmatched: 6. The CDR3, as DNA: TGCAGTGCGACCACTAGCGGGGGAAACGAGCAGTACTTC. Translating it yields CSATTSGGNEQYF.

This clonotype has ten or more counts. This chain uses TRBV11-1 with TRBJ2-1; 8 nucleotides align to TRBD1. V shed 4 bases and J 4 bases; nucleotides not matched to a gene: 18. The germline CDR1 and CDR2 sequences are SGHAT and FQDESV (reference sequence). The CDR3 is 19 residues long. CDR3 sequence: CASSSTGGRIGQPYNEQFF. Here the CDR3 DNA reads TGTGCCAGCAGCTCTACAGGGGGTCGGATAGGTCAACCTTACAATGAGCAGTTCTTC.

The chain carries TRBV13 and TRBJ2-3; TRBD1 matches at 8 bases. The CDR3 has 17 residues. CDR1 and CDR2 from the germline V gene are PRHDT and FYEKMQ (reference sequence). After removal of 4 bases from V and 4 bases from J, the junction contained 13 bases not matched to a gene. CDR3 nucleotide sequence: TGTGCCAGCAGCTCGAGATCCACAGGGGGATTGGCAGATACGCAGTATTTT. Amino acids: CASSSRSTGGLADTQYF. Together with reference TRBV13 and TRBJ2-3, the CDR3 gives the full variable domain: AAGVIQSPRHLIKEKRETATLKCYPIPRHDTVYWYQQGPGQDPQFLISFYEKMQSDKGSIPDRFSAQQFSDYHSELNMSSLELGDSALYFCASSSRSTGGLADTQYFGPGTRLTVL.

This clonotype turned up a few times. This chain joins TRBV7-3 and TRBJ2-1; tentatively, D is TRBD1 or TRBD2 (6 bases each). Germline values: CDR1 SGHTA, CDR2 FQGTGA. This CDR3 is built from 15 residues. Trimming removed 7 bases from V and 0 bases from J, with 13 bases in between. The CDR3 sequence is CASTTGAGSYNEQFF. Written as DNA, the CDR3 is TGTGCCAGCACCACGGGGGCGGGCTCCTACAATGAGCAGTTCTTC.

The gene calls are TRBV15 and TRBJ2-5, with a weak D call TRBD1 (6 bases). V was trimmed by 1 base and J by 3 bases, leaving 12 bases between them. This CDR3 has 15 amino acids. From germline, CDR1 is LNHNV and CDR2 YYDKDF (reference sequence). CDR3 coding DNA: TGTGCCACCAGCAGAGTTGCCAACAGGGAAGAGACCCAGTACTTC. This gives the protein CATSRVANREETQYF.

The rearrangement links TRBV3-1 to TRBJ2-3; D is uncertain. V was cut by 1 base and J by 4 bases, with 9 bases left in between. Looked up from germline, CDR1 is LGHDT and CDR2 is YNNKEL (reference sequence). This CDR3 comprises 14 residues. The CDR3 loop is CASSQGPAPDTQYF. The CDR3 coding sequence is TGTGCCAGCAGCCAAGGTCCAGCCCCAGATACGCAGTATTTT.

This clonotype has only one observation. CDR3: CASSHRGSQETQYF. Here the CDR3 DNA reads TGTGCCAGCAGCCACCGTGGGTCCCAAGAGACCCAGTACTTC. V is TRBV7-9 and J is TRBJ2-5, with no clear D. Germline CDR1 SEHNR, CDR2 FQNEAQ (reference sequence). V was cut by 5 bases and J by 1 base, with 11 bases left in between. The CDR3 length is 14 residues.